This TCR beta chain was found in a study of blood T cell repertoires in COVID-19. This table comes from immunoSEQ multiplex PCR, and its TCRdb copy is limited to in-frame clones, with some not included. Among about 160,000 clones listed, approximately 88% were seen once. This clone was found a few times. CDR1 and CDR2 (germline): ENHRY, SYGVKD. Germline trimming cut 3 bases from V and 5 bases from J; bases unmatched to any gene: 3. The CDR3 covers 15 residues. The V call is TRBV10-3, the J call TRBJ1-4, with 10 bases lining up with TRBD1. The sequencing input was peripheral blood. The clonotype originates from a woman of 80 years or more with active or convalescent COVID-19. In DNA form, the CDR3 reads TGTGCCATCAGTGACCCGACAGGGGGCAATGAAAAACTGTTTTTT. Protein product: CAISDPTGGNEKLFF.